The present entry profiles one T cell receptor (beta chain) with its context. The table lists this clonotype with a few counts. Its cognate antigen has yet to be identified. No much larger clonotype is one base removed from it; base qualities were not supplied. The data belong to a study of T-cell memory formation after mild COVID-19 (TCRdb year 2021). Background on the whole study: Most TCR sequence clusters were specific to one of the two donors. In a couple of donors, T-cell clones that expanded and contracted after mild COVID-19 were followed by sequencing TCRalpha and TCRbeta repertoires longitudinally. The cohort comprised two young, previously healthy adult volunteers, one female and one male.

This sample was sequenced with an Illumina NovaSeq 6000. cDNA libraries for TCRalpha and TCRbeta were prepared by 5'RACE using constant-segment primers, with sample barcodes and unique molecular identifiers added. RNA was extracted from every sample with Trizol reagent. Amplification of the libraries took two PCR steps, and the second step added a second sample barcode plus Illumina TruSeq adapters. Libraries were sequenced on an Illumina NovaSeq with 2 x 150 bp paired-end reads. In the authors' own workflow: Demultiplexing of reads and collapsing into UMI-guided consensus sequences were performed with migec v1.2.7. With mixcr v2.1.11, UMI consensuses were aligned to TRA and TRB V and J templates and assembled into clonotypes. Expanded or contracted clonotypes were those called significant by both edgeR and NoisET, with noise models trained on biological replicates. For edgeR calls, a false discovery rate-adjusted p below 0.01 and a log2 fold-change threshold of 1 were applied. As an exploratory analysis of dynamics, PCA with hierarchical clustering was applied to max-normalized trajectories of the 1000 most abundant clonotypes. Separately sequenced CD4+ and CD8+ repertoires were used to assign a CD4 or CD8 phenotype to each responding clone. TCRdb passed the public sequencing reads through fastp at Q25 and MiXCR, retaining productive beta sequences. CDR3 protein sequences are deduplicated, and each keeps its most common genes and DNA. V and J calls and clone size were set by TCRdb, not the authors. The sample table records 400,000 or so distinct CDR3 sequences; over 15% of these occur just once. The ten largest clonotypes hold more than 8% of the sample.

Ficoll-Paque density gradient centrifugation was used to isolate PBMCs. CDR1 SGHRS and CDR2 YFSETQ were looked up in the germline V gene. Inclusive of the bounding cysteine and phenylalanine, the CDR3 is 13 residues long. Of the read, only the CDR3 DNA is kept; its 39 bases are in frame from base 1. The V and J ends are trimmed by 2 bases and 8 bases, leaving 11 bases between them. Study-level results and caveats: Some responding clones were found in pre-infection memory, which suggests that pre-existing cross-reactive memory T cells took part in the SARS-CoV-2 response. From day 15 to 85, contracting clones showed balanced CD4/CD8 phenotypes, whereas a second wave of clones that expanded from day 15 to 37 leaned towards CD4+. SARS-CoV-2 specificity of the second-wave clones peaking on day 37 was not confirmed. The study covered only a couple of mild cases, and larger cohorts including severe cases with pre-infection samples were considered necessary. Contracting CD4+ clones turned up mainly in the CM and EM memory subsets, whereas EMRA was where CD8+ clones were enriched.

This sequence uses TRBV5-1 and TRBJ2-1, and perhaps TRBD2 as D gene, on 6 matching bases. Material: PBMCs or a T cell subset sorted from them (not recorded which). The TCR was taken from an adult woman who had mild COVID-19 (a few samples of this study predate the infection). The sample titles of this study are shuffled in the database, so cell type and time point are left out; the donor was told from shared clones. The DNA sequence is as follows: TGCGCCAGCAGCTTATCCAGGGAGGATGAGCAGTTCTTC. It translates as CASSLSREDEQFF.